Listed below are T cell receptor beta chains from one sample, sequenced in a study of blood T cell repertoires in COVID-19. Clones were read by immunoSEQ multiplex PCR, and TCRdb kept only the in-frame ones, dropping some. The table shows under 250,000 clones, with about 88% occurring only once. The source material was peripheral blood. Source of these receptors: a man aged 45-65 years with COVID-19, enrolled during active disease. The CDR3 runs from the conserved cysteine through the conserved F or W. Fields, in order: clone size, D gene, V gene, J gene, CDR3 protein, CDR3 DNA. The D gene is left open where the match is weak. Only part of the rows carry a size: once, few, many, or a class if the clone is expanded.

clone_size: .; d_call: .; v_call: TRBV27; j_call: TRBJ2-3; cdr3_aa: CASSLSMGATDTQYF; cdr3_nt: TGTGCCAGCAGTTTATCGATGGGGGCCACAGATACGCAGTATTTT
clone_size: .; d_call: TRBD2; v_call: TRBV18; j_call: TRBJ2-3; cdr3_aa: CASSHRYGGERTDTQYF; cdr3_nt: TGTGCCAGCTCACACCGATACGGGGGGGAGCGCACAGATACGCAGTATTTT
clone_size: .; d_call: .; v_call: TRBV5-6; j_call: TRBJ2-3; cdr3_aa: CASSLGGQTHTTDTQYF; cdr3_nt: TGTGCCAGCAGCTTGGGAGGGCAGACCCACACCACAGATACGCAGTATTTT
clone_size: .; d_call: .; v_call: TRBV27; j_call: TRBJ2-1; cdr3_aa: CASTPPGLYNEQFF; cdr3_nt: TGTGCCAGCACCCCACCGGGACTCTACAATGAGCAGTTCTTC
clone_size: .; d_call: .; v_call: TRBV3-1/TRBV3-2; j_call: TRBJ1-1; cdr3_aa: CASSQGGPKGDTEAFF; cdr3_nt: TGTGCCAGCAGCCAAGGGGGCCCTAAGGGGGACACTGAAGCTTTCTTT
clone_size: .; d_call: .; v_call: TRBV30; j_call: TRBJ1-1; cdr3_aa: CAWMVLGGNTEAFF; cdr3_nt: TGTGCCTGGATGGTTCTGGGAGGGAACACTGAAGCTTTCTTT
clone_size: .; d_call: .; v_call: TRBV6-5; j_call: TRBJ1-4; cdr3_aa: CASRTTATNEKLFF; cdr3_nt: TGTGCCAGCAGGACGACAGCAACTAATGAAAAACTGTTTTTT
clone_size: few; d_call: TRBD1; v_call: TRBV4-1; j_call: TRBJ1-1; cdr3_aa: CASSQVIVGTGGTFF; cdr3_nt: TGCGCCAGCAGCCAAGTGATCGTAGGGACAGGGGGAACTTTCTTT
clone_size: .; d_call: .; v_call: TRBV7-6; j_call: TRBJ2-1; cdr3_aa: CASSPSYNEQFF; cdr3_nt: TGTGCCAGCAGCCCTTCCTACAATGAGCAGTTCTTC
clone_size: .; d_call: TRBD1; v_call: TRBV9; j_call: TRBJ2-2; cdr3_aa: CASSEEDRRTGELFF; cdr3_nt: TGTGCCAGCAGCGAGGAGGACAGGAGAACCGGGGAGCTGTTTTTT
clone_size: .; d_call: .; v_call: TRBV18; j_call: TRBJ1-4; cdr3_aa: CASSPTTTNEKLFF; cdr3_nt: TGTGCCAGCTCACCGACAACAACTAATGAAAAACTGTTTTTT
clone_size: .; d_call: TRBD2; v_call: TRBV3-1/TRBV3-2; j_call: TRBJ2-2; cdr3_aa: CASSQVTQPGRGTGELFF; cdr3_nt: TGTGCCAGCAGCCAAGTAACACAGCCGGGGCGGGGGACCGGGGAGCTGTTTTTT
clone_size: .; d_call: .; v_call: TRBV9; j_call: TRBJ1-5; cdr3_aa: CASSVAGEGQPQHF; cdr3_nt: TGTGCCAGCAGCGTAGCCGGGGAGGGTCAGCCCCAGCATTTT
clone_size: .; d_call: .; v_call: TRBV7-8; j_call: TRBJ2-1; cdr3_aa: CASSRDFSYNEQFF; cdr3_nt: TGTGCCAGCAGTCGGGACTTCTCCTACAATGAGCAGTTCTTC
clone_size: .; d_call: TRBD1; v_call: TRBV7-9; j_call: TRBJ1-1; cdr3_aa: CASSLEGGVSTEAFF; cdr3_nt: TGTGCCAGCAGCTTAGAAGGGGGCGTGAGCACTGAAGCTTTCTTT
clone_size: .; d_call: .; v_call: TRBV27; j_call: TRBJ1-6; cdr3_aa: CASSFLGRSSYNSPLHF; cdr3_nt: TGTGCCAGCAGTTTTCTTGGCAGAAGCTCCTATAATTCACCCCTCCACTTT
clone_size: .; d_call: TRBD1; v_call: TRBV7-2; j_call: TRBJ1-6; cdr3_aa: CASSPGQGYSPLHF; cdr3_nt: TGTGCCAGCAGCCCGGGACAGGGTTATTCACCCCTCCACTTT
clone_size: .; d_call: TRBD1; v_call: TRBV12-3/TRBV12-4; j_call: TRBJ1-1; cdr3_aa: CASSPDRGLEAFF; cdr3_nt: TGTGCCAGCAGCCCGGACAGGGGGCTGGAGGCTTTCTTT
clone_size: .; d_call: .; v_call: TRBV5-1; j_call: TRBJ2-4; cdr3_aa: CASSLQGSENIQYF; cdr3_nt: TGCGCCAGCAGCTTACAGGGTTCTGAAAACATTCAGTACTTC
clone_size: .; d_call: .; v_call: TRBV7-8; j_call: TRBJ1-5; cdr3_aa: CASSLAPGANQPQHF; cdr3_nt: TGTGCCAGCAGCTTAGCCCCAGGGGCTAATCAGCCCCAGCATTTT
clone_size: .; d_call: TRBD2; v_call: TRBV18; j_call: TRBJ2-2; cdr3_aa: CASSLGLAATNTGELFF; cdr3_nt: TGTGCCAGCTCACTAGGTCTAGCGGCAACGAACACCGGGGAGCTGTTTTTT
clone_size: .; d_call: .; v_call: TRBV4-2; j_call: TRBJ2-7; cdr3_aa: CASSQDHRDEYEQYF; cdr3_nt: TGTGCCAGCAGCCAAGACCACAGGGATGAGTACGAGCAGTACTTC
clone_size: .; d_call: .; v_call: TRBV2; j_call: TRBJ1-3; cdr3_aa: CASSELDGSTTIYF; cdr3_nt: TGTGCCAGCAGTGAGCTCGACGGGTCGACCACCATATATTTT
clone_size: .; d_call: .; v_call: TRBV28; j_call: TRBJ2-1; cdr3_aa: CASSFAGPRYNEQFF; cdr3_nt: TGTGCCAGCAGTTTTGCGGGGCCCCGCTACAATGAGCAGTTCTTC
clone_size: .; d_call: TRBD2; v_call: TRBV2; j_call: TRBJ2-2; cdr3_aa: CASSAFGLAANTGELFF; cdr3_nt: TGTGCCAGCAGCGCTTTCGGGCTAGCGGCGAACACCGGGGAGCTGTTTTTT
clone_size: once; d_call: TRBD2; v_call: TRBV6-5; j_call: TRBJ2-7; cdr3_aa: CASTHQLASSYEQYF; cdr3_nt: TGTGCCAGCACCCACCAACTAGCGAGCTCCTACGAGCAGTACTTC
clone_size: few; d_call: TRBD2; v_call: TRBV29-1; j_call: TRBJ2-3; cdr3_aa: CSVLLAGITDTQYF; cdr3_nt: TGCAGCGTCCTCCTAGCGGGCATCACAGATACGCAGTATTTT
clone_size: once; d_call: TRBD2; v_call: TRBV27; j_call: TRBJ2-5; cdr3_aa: CASKERGFGETQYF; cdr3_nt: TGTGCCAGCAAGGAGCGGGGGTTCGGAGAGACCCAGTACTTC
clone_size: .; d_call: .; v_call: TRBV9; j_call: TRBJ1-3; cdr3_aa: CASSPSGNTIYF; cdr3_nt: TGTGCCAGCAGCCCAAGCGGAAACACCATATATTTT
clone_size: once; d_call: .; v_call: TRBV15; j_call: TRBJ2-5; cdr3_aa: CATSAGPGETQYF; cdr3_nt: TGTGCCACCAGCGCCGGTCCGGGGGAGACCCAGTACTTC
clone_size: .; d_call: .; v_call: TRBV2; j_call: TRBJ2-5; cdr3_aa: CASRRGLQETQYF; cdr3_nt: TGTGCCAGCAGGAGGGGACTGCAAGAGACCCAGTACTTC
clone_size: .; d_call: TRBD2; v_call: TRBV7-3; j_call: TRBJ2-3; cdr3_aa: CASSFTSGRTDTQYF; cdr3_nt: TGTGCCAGCAGCTTCACTAGCGGGAGAACAGATACGCAGTATTTT
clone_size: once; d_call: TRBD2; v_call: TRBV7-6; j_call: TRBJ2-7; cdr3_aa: CASSKLAGGPHEQYF; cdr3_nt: TGTGCCAGCAGCAAACTAGCGGGAGGGCCCCACGAGCAGTACTTC
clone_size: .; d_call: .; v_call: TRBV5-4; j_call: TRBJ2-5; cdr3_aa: CASSLTTQETQYF; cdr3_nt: TGTGCCAGCAGCTTGACGACTCAAGAGACCCAGTACTTC
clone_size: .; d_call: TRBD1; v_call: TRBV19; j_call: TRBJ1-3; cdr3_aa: CASSSGTGGAGSGNTIYF; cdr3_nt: TGTGCCAGTAGTTCCGGGACAGGGGGCGCAGGGTCTGGAAACACCATATATTTT
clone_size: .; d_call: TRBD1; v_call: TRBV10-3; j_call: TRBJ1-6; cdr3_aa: CAITETGARSPLHF; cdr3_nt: TGTGCCATCACGGAGACAGGGGCGCGCTCACCCCTCCACTTT
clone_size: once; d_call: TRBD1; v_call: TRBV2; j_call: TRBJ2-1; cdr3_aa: CASSPDRAEQFF; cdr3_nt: TGTGCCAGCAGTCCGGACAGGGCTGAGCAGTTCTTC
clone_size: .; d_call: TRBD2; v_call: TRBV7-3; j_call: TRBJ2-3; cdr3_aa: CASSIGTSRSTDTQYF; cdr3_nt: TGTGCCAGCAGCATCGGGACTAGCAGAAGCACAGATACGCAGTATTTT
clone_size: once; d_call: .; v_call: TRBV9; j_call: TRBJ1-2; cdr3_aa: CASSVGEGDGYTF; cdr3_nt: TGTGCCAGCAGCGTAGGAGAAGGGGATGGCTACACCTTC
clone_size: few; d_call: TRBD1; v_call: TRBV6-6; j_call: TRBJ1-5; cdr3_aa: CASSQQGNNQPQHF; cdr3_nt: TGTGCCAGCAGTCAACAGGGGAACAATCAGCCCCAGCATTTT
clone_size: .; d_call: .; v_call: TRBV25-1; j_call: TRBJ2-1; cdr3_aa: CASSDLWGGPHDEQFF; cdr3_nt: TGTGCCAGCAGTGATCTCTGGGGCGGTCCCCACGATGAGCAGTTCTTC
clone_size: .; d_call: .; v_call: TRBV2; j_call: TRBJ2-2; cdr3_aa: CASSAGTYLTGELFF; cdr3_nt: TGTGCCAGCAGCGCCGGGACATACCTCACCGGGGAGCTGTTTTTT
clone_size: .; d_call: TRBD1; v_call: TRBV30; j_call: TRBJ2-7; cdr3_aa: CAWSPSRGRTFDAGYGFDTEQYF; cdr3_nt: TGTGCCTGGAGTCCAAGCAGGGGGCGCACCTTTGATGCTGGTTACGGGTTCGATACCGAGCAGTACTTC
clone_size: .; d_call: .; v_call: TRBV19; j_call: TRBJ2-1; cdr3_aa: CASRPDYRMGPFF; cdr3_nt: TGTGCCAGTAGGCCAGATTACCGGATGGGGCCGTTCTTC
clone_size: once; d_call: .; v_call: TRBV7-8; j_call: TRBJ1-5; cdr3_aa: CASSFGTENQPQHF; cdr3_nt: TGTGCCAGCAGCTTTGGGACTGAGAATCAGCCCCAGCATTTT
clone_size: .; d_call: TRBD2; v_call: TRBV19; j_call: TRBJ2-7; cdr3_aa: CASSAPARTSGYEQYF; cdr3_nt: TGTGCCAGTAGTGCGCCCGCCAGGACTAGCGGATACGAGCAGTACTTC
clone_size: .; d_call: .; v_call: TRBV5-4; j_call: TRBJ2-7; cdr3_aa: CASSLPGFYEQYF; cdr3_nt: TGTGCCAGCAGCTTACCAGGGTTCTACGAGCAGTACTTC
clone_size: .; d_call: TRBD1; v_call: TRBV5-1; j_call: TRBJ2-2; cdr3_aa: CASSPNRGLNTGELFF; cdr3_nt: TGCGCCAGCAGCCCGAACAGGGGGCTGAACACCGGGGAGCTGTTTTTT
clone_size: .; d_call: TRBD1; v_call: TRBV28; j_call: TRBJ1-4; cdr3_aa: CASRPDRGTNEKLFF; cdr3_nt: TGTGCCAGCAGGCCTGACAGGGGGACTAATGAAAAACTGTTTTTT
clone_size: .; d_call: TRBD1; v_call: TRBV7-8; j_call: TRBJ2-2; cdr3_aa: CASSSRLSQGADSTGELFF; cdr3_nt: TGTGCCAGCAGCTCCCGTCTTAGTCAGGGGGCAGATAGCACCGGGGAGCTGTTTTTT
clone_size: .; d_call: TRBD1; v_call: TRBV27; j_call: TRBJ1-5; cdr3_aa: CASSSGQGAYQPQHF; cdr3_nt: TGTGCCAGCAGTTCCGGACAGGGGGCTTATCAGCCCCAGCATTTT
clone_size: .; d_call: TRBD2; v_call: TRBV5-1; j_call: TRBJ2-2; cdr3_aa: CASSLEAAGVGELFF; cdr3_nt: TGCGCCAGCAGCTTGGAGGCAGCGGGGGTCGGGGAGCTGTTTTTT
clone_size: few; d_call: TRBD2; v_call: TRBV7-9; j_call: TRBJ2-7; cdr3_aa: CASSPASGGKSSYEQYF; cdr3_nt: TGTGCCAGCAGCCCAGCTAGCGGGGGGAAGAGCTCCTACGAGCAGTACTTC
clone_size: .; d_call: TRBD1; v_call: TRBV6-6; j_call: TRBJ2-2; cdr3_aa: CASSYPDRGIGELFF; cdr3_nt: TGTGCCAGCAGTTACCCGGACAGGGGTATCGGGGAGCTGTTTTTT
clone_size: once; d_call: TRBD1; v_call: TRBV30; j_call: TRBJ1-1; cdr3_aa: CAWMYPDRTNTEAFF; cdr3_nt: TGTGCCTGGATGTACCCGGACAGGACGAACACTGAAGCTTTCTTT
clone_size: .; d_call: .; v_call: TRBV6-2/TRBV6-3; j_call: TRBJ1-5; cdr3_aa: CASSYEVRDQPQHF; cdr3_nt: TGTGCCAGCAGTTACGAAGTGAGGGATCAGCCCCAGCATTTT